Below, 11 T cell receptor beta chains from the same sample are listed, as sequenced in a study of T cell responses to AZD1222 COVID-19 vaccine. Data came from immunoSEQ multiplex PCR; TCRdb stores just in-frame clones and leaves some out. The data hold about 180,000 clones, with 80% to 90% observed a single time. The specimen was peripheral blood, collected on day 0 of AZD1222 vaccination. The source of these receptors is an adult in good health.

The chain carries TRBV3-1 (or the pseudogene TRBV3-2) and TRBJ2-6; 9 bases map to TRBD2. Trimming at V came to 8 bases and at J to 0 bases, leaving 17 bases not matched to a gene. Per the germline V gene, CDR1 is LGHDT and CDR2 is YNNKEL (reference sequence). This CDR3 comprises 20 residues. CDR3 protein: CASGGEGIAGALSGANVLTF. CDR3 DNA: TGTGCCAGCGGCGGAGAGGGGATAGCGGGGGCCCTCTCTGGGGCCAACGTCCTGACTTTC.

The chain is built from TRBV5-4 and TRBJ2-3; D possibly corresponds to TRBD2 (6 bases). Germline lookup yields CDR1 SGHNT and CDR2 YYREEE (reference sequence). This CDR3 has 17 residues. V was trimmed by 3 bases and J by 2 bases, leaving 19 bases between them. The chain's CDR3 is CASSSRSRLVDTDTQYF. The CDR3 region has the DNA TGTGCCAGCAGCTCCCGATCCCGACTAGTTGACACAGATACGCAGTATTTT.

The chain couples TRBV5-5 to TRBJ1-5; D perhaps matches TRBD1 (6 bases). V lost 4 bases, J lost 3 bases, and 8 bases lay in between. CDR3 length: 13 residues. The germline CDR1 and CDR2 sequences are SGHKS and YYEKEE (reference sequence). The CDR3 loop reads CASSRQDNQPQHF. The CDR3 DNA is TGTGCCAGCAGCAGACAGGACAATCAGCCCCAGCATTTT.

The chain recombines TRBV6-1 with TRBJ1-5, with D possibly being TRBD1 (5 bases). The length of the CDR3 is 13 residues. The V gene's germline CDR1 is MNHNS and CDR2 SASEGT. Deletions cut 11 bases from V and 3 bases from J, with 14 bases between. The CDR3 spells CAGRGQPNQPQHF. DNA of the CDR3: TGTGCCGGGAGGGGCCAGCCCAATCAGCCCCAGCATTTT.

The V and J genes are TRBV6-5 and TRBJ2-2; D is uncertain. With 7 bases removed from V and 4 bases from J, the gap between germline ends came to 7 bases. There are 12 residues in the CDR3. Germline V gives CDR1 MNHEY, CDR2 SVGAGI. The CDR3 reads CASTTPTGELFF. As DNA, the CDR3 is TGTGCCAGCACCACCCCCACCGGGGAGCTGTTTTTT.

The chain joins TRBV7-6 to TRBJ2-7; D ambiguous. The CDR3 loop spans 13 amino acids. V was cut by 4 bases and J by 1 base, with 8 bases left in between. Germline CDR1 SGHVS, CDR2 FNYEAQ. The CDR3 loop reads CASSSERSYEQYF. DNA of the CDR3: TGTGCCAGCAGCTCGGAAAGATCCTACGAGCAGTACTTC.

This chain uses TRBV7-2 with TRBJ1-2; no clear D gene. The CDR3 runs 13 residues. The V end lost 8 bases, the J end lost 8 bases, and 18 bases lay between the germline ends. Per the germline V gene, CDR1 is SGHTA and CDR2 is FQGNSA. The chain's CDR3 is CASRLHPKEGYTF. In nucleotides, the CDR3 is TGTGCCAGCCGCCTTCACCCCAAGGAGGGCTACACCTTC.

This chain links TRBV6-2 or TRBV6-3 with TRBJ2-2; TRBD1 or TRBD2 may be the D gene (5 bases each). Between the trimmed V and J ends, which lost 7 bases and 5 bases, there was a span of 20 bases. This CDR3 has 16 residues. Germline V CDR1 and CDR2: MNHEY, SVGEGT. The CDR3 sequence: CASNPGPLIGTGELFF. For the CDR3, the DNA is TGTGCCAGCAACCCGGGACCCCTGATTGGGACCGGGGAGCTGTTTTTT.

The chain recombines TRBV5-6 with TRBJ1-1; the D gene is possibly TRBD1 (5 bases). The CDR3 contains 15 residues. The germline V gene has CDR1 SGHDT and CDR2 YYEEEE. Deletions cut 5 bases from V and 4 bases from J, with 18 bases between. The CDR3 protein is CASRFTGSLPTEAFF. CDR3 coding DNA: TGTGCCAGCAGGTTTACAGGTTCCCTTCCCACTGAAGCTTTCTTT.

The rearrangement uses TRBV2 and TRBJ2-3; 7 nucleotides agree with TRBD1. Per germline, CDR1 SNHLY and CDR2 FYNNEI. V shed 8 bases and J 3 bases; nucleotides not matched to a gene: 14. This CDR3 comprises 16 residues. CDR3 amino acids: CASGFGLTGATDTQYF. The CDR3 DNA follows: TGTGCCAGCGGTTTCGGTCTTACAGGGGCGACAGATACGCAGTATTTT.

The chain is built from TRBV2 and TRBJ2-7; TRBD1 or TRBD2 may be the D gene (5 bases each). V lost 5 bases and J 1 base, leaving 12 bases between the germline ends. The CDR3 length is 14 residues. Germline CDR1 SNHLY, CDR2 FYNNEI. The CDR3 loop reads CASSRGSLSYEQYF. The CDR3 DNA is TGTGCCAGCAGTCGGGGCAGTCTTTCCTACGAGCAGTACTTC.